The 24 T cell receptor beta chains reported below all come from one sample, sequenced in a study of regulatory T cells in long-lasting Graves disease. Sample time point: newly diagnosed GD, antithyroid drugs for less than 3 months. Scientists built the TCR library using RNA that was extracted from PBMCs. Through Arm-PCR of CDR3 regions and iRepertoire HTBI primers, TCR beta libraries were built. MiXCR was run by TCRdb on the multiplex PCR reads, yielding one entry per CDR3 protein. The sample has 500,000 or so distinct CDR3 sequences, approximately 14% seen once. The data also belong to a second study, concerning T cells in Graves' hyperthyroidism and ophthalmopathy.

The sequencing used peripheral blood mononuclear cells (PBMCs), collected at new diagnosis, from a patient treated with antithyroid drugs. These receptors came from a woman aged 45-65 years with Graves disease.

This clonotype was seen at least ten times. The rearrangement links TRBV5-5 to TRBJ1-1; D is undetermined. Germline V gene data show CDR1 as SGHKS and CDR2 as YYEKEE (reference sequence). This CDR3 has 15 residues. Trimming took off 4 bases at V and 0 bases at J, with 13 bases between the two ends. The DNA for the CDR3 is TGTGCCAGCAGCCCCAGTGGGATAGTGAACACTGAAGCTTTCTTT. Translating it yields CASSPSGIVNTEAFF.

In this sample, this clonotype turned up many times. The chain is built from TRBV5-6 and TRBJ2-7; 7 nucleotides align to TRBD1. This CDR3 is 13 amino acids long. V lost 4 bases and J lost 7; bases outside the gene matches: 8. Germline CDR1 reads SGHDT; CDR2 reads YYEEEE. Here the CDR3 reads CASSPATGREQYF. In nucleotides, the CDR3 is TGTGCCAGCAGCCCAGCGACAGGGCGGGAGCAGTACTTC.

The chain recombines TRBV12-3 or TRBV12-4 with TRBJ1-2; the match to TRBD1 covers 8 bases. Trimming removed 6 bases from V and 4 bases from J; junction bases left unmatched: 7. The CDR3 runs 14 residues. The CDR3 loop reads CASRAGQGGYGYTF. The CDR3 DNA follows: TGTGCCAGCAGGGCCGGACAGGGTGGCTATGGCTACACCTTC.

The table lists this clonotype with many counts. This chain links TRBV28 with TRBJ1-2; possibly TRBD1 for D (5 bases). CDR1 is MDHEN, CDR2 SYDVKM, per germline. Trimming removed 11 bases from V and 4 bases from J, with 17 bases in between. The CDR3 contains 13 residues. As DNA, the CDR3 is TGTGCCTCACAGGTGGGGCACCTCTATGGCTACACCTTC. This encodes CASQVGHLYGYTF.

This rearrangement joins TRBV10-3 to TRBJ1-5; unclear D gene. Germline V gene sequence: CDR1 ENHRY, CDR2 SYGVKD. The CDR3 is made up of 15 amino acids. Trimming shortened V by 3 bases and J by 6 bases, and 15 bases separated the two germline ends. The CDR3 spells CAISDGSSAGQPQHF. DNA of the CDR3: TGTGCCATCAGTGACGGCTCCTCGGCCGGTCAGCCCCAGCATTTT.

This clonotype was counted a few times. The chain employs TRBV30 and TRBJ1-2; D gene uncertain. The CDR3 consists of 13 residues. Germline loops: CDR1 GTSNPN, CDR2 SVGIG (reference sequence). Trimming removed 0 bases from V and 2 bases from J, with 7 bases in between. This CDR3 is CAWSVGRNYGYTF. The DNA for the CDR3 is TGTGCCTGGAGTGTCGGCAGGAACTATGGCTACACCTTC.

This clonotype showed up many times. The V gene is TRBV7-9, the J gene TRBJ1-1; 7 positions match TRBD1. The CDR3 has 14 amino acids. CDR1 and CDR2 from the germline V gene are SEHNR and FQNEAQ (reference sequence). V gave up 5 bases and J gave up 5 bases; unmatched junction bases: 8. In DNA, the CDR3 is TGTGCCAGCAGCATTAACAGGGGTGGGACTGAAGCTTTCTTT. Translation: CASSINRGGTEAFF.

This clonotype was recorded at least ten times. The V call is TRBV12-3 or TRBV12-4, the J call TRBJ2-1, with 15 positions matching TRBD2. The ends lost 6 bases at V and 7 bases at J; junction bases unmatched: 7. The CDR3 consists of 16 residues. This CDR3 reads CASSWTSGRVRNEQFF. The CDR3 nucleotides read TGTGCCAGCAGCTGGACTAGCGGGAGGGTTAGGAATGAGCAGTTCTTC.

This clonotype was seen ten or more times. V usage is TRBV18 and J usage is TRBJ2-7, with D possibly TRBD2 on 5 matching bases. Germline V gene sequence: CDR1 KGHSH, CDR2 LQKENI. V lost 5 bases and J 3 bases, leaving 11 bases between the germline ends. This CDR3 has 13 amino acids. The CDR3 sequence is CASSTQTSYEQYF. DNA for the CDR3: TGTGCCAGCTCAACTCAAACTAGCTACGAGCAGTACTTC.

This clonotype was counted many times. The J gene is TRBJ2-7, the V gene TRBV29-1; 12 positions agree with TRBD2. Per the germline V gene, CDR1 is SQVTM and CDR2 is ANQGSEA. The CDR3 runs 18 residues. The J segment lost 0 bases and the V segment lost 4 bases, leaving 13 bases of the junction unmatched. This CDR3 is CSVVYLAGGPSGSYEQYF. CDR3 coding DNA: TGCAGCGTTGTATACCTAGCGGGAGGGCCTTCGGGCTCCTACGAGCAGTACTTC.

This clonotype was seen repeatedly, ten times or more. This chain uses TRBV6-1 with TRBJ2-2; the match to TRBD2 covers 12 bases. V lost 6 bases to trimming and J lost 7 bases; unmatched junction nucleotides: 3. The CDR3 spans 14 residues. Germline CDR1 MNHNS, CDR2 SASEGT. The CDR3: CASRASGRVGELFF. For the CDR3, the DNA is TGTGCCAGCAGGGCTAGCGGGAGGGTCGGGGAGCTGTTTTTT.

This clonotype has ten or more counts. J is TRBJ2-7 and V is TRBV29-1; perhaps D is TRBD1 or TRBD2 (7 bases each). Germline CDR1 reads SQVTM; CDR2 reads ANQGSEA. V gave up 4 bases and J gave up 3 bases, with 13 bases separating them. The length of the CDR3 is 13 residues. The DNA for the CDR3 is TGCAGCGTTGCTCCAGGGGGGGTCTACGAGCAGTACTTC. It encodes CSVAPGGVYEQYF.

This clonotype was detected a few times. The chain links TRBV10-3 to TRBJ2-7; D remains ambiguous. V was cut by 5 bases and J by 3 bases, with 14 bases left in between. Germline loops: CDR1 ENHRY, CDR2 SYGVKD. There are 14 residues in the CDR3. CDR3 DNA sequence: TGTGCCATCAGTCTCTCACAAGTAGACTACGAGCAGTACTTC. Amino acids: CAISLSQVDYEQYF.

The genes are TRBV5-5 and TRBJ2-3, with D perhaps TRBD1 or TRBD2 (5 bases each). Trimming removed 4 bases from V and 3 bases from J, with 15 bases in between. Germline V gene data show CDR1 as SGHKS and CDR2 as YYEKEE (reference sequence). The CDR3 covers 15 residues. CDR3 bases: TGTGCCAGCAGCGTAGAGGGCAGGGCGACAGATACGCAGTATTTT. This sequence encodes CASSVEGRATDTQYF. The entire variable domain, with the rest obtained from reference TRBV5-5 and TRBJ2-3, is as follows: DAGVTQSPTHLIKTRGQQVTLRCSPISGHKSVSWYQQVLGQGPQFIFQYYEKEERGRGNFPDRFSARQFPNYSSELNVNALLLGDSALYLCASSVEGRATDTQYFGPGTRLTVL.

The count of this clonotype is one. The chain combines TRBV27 with TRBJ2-1; 11 bases align to TRBD2. Germline V gene lookup returns CDR1 MNHEY and CDR2 SMNVEV (reference sequence). Unmatched junction bases numbered 10, after V lost 5 bases and J lost 7 bases. The CDR3 runs to 16 residues. The CDR3 reads CASSPRPSGRPNEQFF. The CDR3 DNA reads TGTGCCAGCAGTCCCCGGCCTAGCGGGAGGCCGAATGAGCAGTTCTTC.

Many counts were recorded for this clonotype. This rearrangement joins TRBV11-3 to TRBJ1-1; D is uncertain. This CDR3 region has 13 residues. Germline loops: CDR1 SGHNT, CDR2 YENEEA. Trimming took 3 bases from V and 1 from J, leaving 6 bases between them. The CDR3 loop reads CASSFLSNTEAFF. The CDR3 coding sequence is TGTGCCAGCAGCTTCCTTTCGAACACTGAAGCTTTCTTT.

There are a few counts of this clonotype. This chain uses TRBV9 with TRBJ2-5; tentative D call: TRBD2 (8 bases). The V gene lost 4 bases and the J gene lost 0 bases, with 22 bases spanning the gap. This CDR3 is 18 amino acids long. Germline CDR1 reads SGDLS; CDR2 reads YYNGEE. For the CDR3, the DNA is TGTGCCAGCAGCTCCCCCAAAGGGGGCGGGAGGAACCAAGAGACCCAGTACTTC. Its translation: CASSSPKGGGRNQETQYF.

This clonotype was counted ten times or more. The chain combines TRBV6-2 or TRBV6-3 with TRBJ1-2; 10 nucleotides line up with TRBD1. This CDR3 is 15 amino acids long. Germline trimming cut 4 bases from V and 3 bases from J; bases unmatched to any gene: 5. Germline values: CDR1 MNHEY, CDR2 SVGEGT. In nucleotides, the CDR3 is TGTGCCAGCAGTTCCCGGGACAGGGGATACTATGGCTACACCTTC. Encoded protein: CASSSRDRGYYGYTF.

The J gene is TRBJ2-7, the V gene TRBV20-1, with TRBD1 identical over 7 bases. The CDR3 is made up of 12 amino acids. Germline loops: CDR1 DFQATT, CDR2 SNEGSKA (reference sequence). The ends lost 4 bases at V and 2 bases at J; junction bases unmatched: 2. As DNA, the CDR3 is TGCAGTGCTAACAGGGGTCCCTACGAGCAGTACTTC. Residues: CSANRGPYEQYF.

This clonotype was picked up many times. The chain combines TRBV5-1 with TRBJ2-3, with 7 bases identical to TRBD2. The germline gives CDR1 SGHRS, CDR2 YFSETQ. The CDR3 contains 14 residues. J gave up 2 bases and V 4 bases, and 4 bases lay outside the gene matches. CDR3 nucleotide sequence: TGCGCCAGCAGCGTCGGGAGGCTCACAGATACGCAGTATTTT. It is translated as CASSVGRLTDTQYF.

The genes are TRBV24-1 and TRBJ2-1; weak D call: TRBD2 (5 bases). The germline gives CDR1 KGHDR, CDR2 SFDVKD. V was trimmed by 4 bases and J by 0 bases, leaving 12 bases between them. The CDR3 loop spans 16 amino acids. CDR3 loop: CATSDWTETSYNEQFF. The CDR3, as DNA: TGTGCCACCAGTGACTGGACTGAAACCTCCTACAATGAGCAGTTCTTC.

To note about this clonotype: This may be a read error: a much more frequent sequence differs by one nucleotide. This rearrangement joins TRBV5-1 to TRBJ2-1; maybe TRBD2 (5 bases). There are 15 residues in the CDR3. Germline loops: CDR1 SGHRS, CDR2 YFSETQ. CDR3 sequence: CASSLGRGTYNERFF. As DNA, the CDR3 is TGTGCCAGCAGCTTAGGCCGGGGAACCTACAATGAGCGGTTCTTC.

Concerning this clonotype: A clone one base away is much larger, so this may be a read error. CDR3 DNA: TGTGCCAGCAGTTCAGCGGGAGAGACCTACGAGCAGTACTTC. It is translated as CASSSAGETYEQYF. V is TRBV28 and J is TRBJ2-7; 8 nucleotides agree with TRBD2. The V gene's germline CDR1 is MDHEN and CDR2 SYDVKM. After removal of 4 bases from V and 2 bases from J, the junction contained 4 bases not matched to a gene. The CDR3 sequence is 14 residues long. Complete variable domain (other parts from reference TRBV28 and TRBJ2-7): DVKVTQSSRYLVKRTGEKVFLECVQDMDHENMFWYRQDPGLGLRLIYFSYDVKMKEKGDIPEGYSVSREKKERFSLILESASTNQTSMYLCASSSAGETYEQYFGPGTRLTVT.

This clonotype was detected ten times or more. The chain joins TRBV11-2 to TRBJ2-7; D unresolved. Per the germline V gene, CDR1 is SGHAT and CDR2 is FQNNGV. Trimming stripped 4 bases from V and 2 bases from J, with 12 bases between. The CDR3 has 14 residues. This CDR3 is CASSSLRQTYEQYF. In DNA form, the CDR3 reads TGTGCCAGCAGCTCCCTGCGCCAGACCTACGAGCAGTACTTC.